The subject of this entry is one T cell receptor (beta chain). Some clones are missing from TCRdb's copy, which holds only in-frame ones; the method was immunoSEQ multiplex PCR. The data contain about 150,000 clones, 93% of them singletons. The data are from a study of control samples from healthy donors and cancer patients. CDR1 and CDR2 (germline): MNHEY, SMNVEV (reference sequence). The junction had 13 bases not matched to a gene; V was cut back by 2 bases and J by 6 bases. The CDR3 is 18 residues long. The origin of this receptor is a man in his fifties or sixties in good health. This chain connects TRBV27 to TRBJ1-6, with 7 bases that match TRBD1. Source material: blood. CDR3 protein: CASSLINWRDSPNSPLHF. The CDR3 region has the DNA TGTGCCAGCAGTTTAATTAATTGGCGGGACAGTCCTAATTCACCCCTCCACTTT.